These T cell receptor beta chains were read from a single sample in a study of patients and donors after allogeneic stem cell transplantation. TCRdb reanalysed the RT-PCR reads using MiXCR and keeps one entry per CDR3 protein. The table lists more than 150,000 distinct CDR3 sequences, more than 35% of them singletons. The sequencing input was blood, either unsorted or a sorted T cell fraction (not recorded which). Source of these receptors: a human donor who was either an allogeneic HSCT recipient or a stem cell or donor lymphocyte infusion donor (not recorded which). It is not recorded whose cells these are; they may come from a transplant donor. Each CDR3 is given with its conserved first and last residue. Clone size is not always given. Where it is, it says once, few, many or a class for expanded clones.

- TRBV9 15 CASSVEQGANEKLFF
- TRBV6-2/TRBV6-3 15 CASRTPPGSYEEQYF
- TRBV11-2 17 CASSLGHRSSGANVLTF
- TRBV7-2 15 CASSFRDRSNQPQHF
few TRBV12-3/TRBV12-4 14 CASRNPGGNEKLFF
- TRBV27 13 CASCLARNTEAFF
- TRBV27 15 CASSLELGPIYEQYF
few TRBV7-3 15 CASSLLPDSPYGYTF
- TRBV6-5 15 CASSNDPGLNTEAFF
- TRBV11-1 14 CASSTGVTGNTIYF
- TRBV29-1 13 CSVAQRNNFGYTF
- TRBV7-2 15 CASREGSASTDTQYF
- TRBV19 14 CASSMGSGPNEQFF
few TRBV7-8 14 CASSHDRMNTEAFF
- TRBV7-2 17 CASRHDSYNRSYNEQFF
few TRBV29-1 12 CSAKTENTEAFF
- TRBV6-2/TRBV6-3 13 CASSSISLIEQYF
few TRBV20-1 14 CSASPGTSGYEQYF
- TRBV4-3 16 CASSHLDRVRGEKLFF
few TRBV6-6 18 CASSYSGQHLAGNYGYTF
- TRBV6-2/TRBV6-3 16 CASISVAPNSYNEQFF
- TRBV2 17 CASSELGASGGQETQYF
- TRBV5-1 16 CASSLAGSGSYNEQFF
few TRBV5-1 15 CASSSQTGATTEAFF
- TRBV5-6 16 CASSLDRGFSGNTIYF
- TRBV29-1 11 CSAVQGNEQFF
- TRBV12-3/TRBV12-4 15 CASSSPEYRRDEQFF
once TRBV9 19 CASSPRAGGAEISYNEQFF